This TCR beta chain was observed in a study of identifying expanded T cells in peripheral blood. General study points: Differentially abundant clones: about 1.3 between replicates, 16.4 at 2 to 3 weeks, around 19 at four. Variance in clone template counts between roughly two-week samples significantly increased with total template count across all healthy donors.

Of note for this clone: Its antigen is unidentified.

No infections or other immune events were documented during collection. The V gene end was trimmed by 6 bases and the J gene end by 5 bases; junction bases not matched to a gene: 10. There are 15 residues in the CDR3. CDR1 is MNHEY and CDR2 is SMNVEV in the germline V gene (reference sequence). The assay was immunoSEQ multiplex PCR, and TCRdb's table has in-frame clones only and misses some. Of some 75,000 clones in the sample, 85% to 90% were seen once. Sequenced input: blood. V and J are TRBV27 and TRBJ2-1, with 7 bases lining up with TRBD2. The TCR comes from a person between 18 and 69 years old in good health. CDR3 protein: CASRLGGGSNNEQFF. Here the CDR3 DNA reads TGTGCCAGCAGACTGGGGGGGGGATCTAACAATGAGCAGTTCTTC.